This T cell receptor beta chain was observed in a study of post-analysis software for immune sequencing data (dated by TCRdb to 2014 to 2015). Background on the whole study: Disease courses on record covered relapsing-remitting, secondary progressive and progressive-relapsing multiple sclerosis, though some patients had no subtype annotation. The patient repertoires were compared against 11 previously published healthy control repertoires obtained from donors aged roughly 6 to 25 years. A subset of samples was prepared in parallel using single-end sample barcoding, then pooled and co-amplified after Illumina adapter ligation.

Libraries were prepared through PCR. For sequencing, an Illumina HiSeq 2500 was employed. To reduce PCR and sequencing biases, unique molecular identifiers were built into the TCR beta cDNA libraries. Every 1 to 10 million input T cells yielded approximately 500,000 cDNA molecules, meaning each molecule approximated one T cell. Patient libraries were prepared and sequenced with the same protocol used for the earlier healthy control dataset. Samples belonging to the same batch were prepared together, multiplexed and sequenced on a shared HiSeq lane. The study's own analysis went as follows. MIGEC was used to process the raw barcoded reads, and molecular identifier groups with only a single read were discarded before consensus assembly and CDR3 extraction. Clonotype tables were post-analysed with VDJtools, and diversity was normalized by down-sampling all datasets to the smallest sample size. In repertoire overlap clustering, CDR3 amino acid sequences, but not nucleotide sequences, were matched to correct batch-related cross-sample contamination. Using fastp at Q25 and MiXCR, TCRdb reprocessed the public reads and kept productive beta chains. Records with the same CDR3 protein are collapsed into one entry carrying the most frequent genes and DNA. TCRdb's processing, not the study's, gives the V and J calls here. Present in this sample are over 700,000 distinct CDR3 sequences, roughly 27% of which were seen just once. Around 0.56% of the sample belongs to the ten largest clones.

TCR beta repertoires were profiled from peripheral blood of roughly 13 young patients with multiple sclerosis to demonstrate the VDJtools post-analysis software. Multiple sclerosis patients were children and adolescents aged about 6 to 16 years. Broad study findings and their caveats: Normalized Chao1 diversity was significantly lower in multiple sclerosis patients than controls, suggesting substantial peripheral T-cell clonal expansion. When samples were clustered directly using the F measure, samples prepared in the same batch co-clustered strongly, which prompted a batch-effect correction. The multiple sclerosis patient group was slightly younger than the control group. Patients showed significantly higher frequencies than controls for a handful of TRBV segments, among them TRBV5-6, TRBV5-1 and TRBV20-1.

The germline V and J ends show losses of 6 bases and 0 bases respectively, and no gene match explains 8 bases of the junction. Including cysteine and phenylalanine, the CDR3 has 14 amino acids. Here the CDR3 DNA is all that survives: 42 bases in frame from base 1. Taken from the germline V gene (reference sequence), the CDR1 and CDR2 loops are DFQATT and SNEGSKA. A few counts support this clonotype. Its antigen remains unidentified. The sample holds no much larger clone one base away, and base qualities are not on file. The material sequenced was blood. The origin of this receptor is a girl aged 10 to 17 with multiple sclerosis. The chain couples TRBV20-1 to TRBJ2-7, with TRBD1 matching 7 junction bases. In nucleotide form, the sequence is TGCAGTGCCCAGCCCGGGACAGCCTCCTACGAGCAGTACTTC. The translation is CSAQPGTASYEQYF.